This T cell receptor (beta chain) was sequenced in a study of blood T cell repertoires in COVID-19. As for the study in general: Sites in the United States, Italy and Spain provided acute and convalescent COVID-19 samples. T cells, B-cell-depleted T cells, or PBMCs supplied cDNA or gDNA.

The V gene lost 1 base and the J gene lost 2 bases, with 6 bases spanning the gap. There are 13 residues in the CDR3. Details on this clone: Different DNA sequences within this sample yield the same CDR3.

Per the original data handling: Scientists estimated how many nucleated cells there were by amplifying reference gene primers. TCRdb's table, derived via immunoSEQ multiplex PCR, lists solely in-frame clones and lacks some. V and J calls and clone size follow that table, whereas D and trimming were derived from the DNA. The repertoire holds roughly 70,000 clones, with approximately 89% as singletons. Input material: peripheral blood. This receptor was taken from a human donor in a cohort sampled during active COVID-19. V is TRBV12-3 or TRBV12-4 and J is TRBJ2-7, with D perhaps TRBD1 (5 bases). The CDR3 region is CASSLGRAYEQYF. The CDR3 bases are TGTGCCAGCAGTTTAGGCAGGGCCTACGAGCAGTACTTC.